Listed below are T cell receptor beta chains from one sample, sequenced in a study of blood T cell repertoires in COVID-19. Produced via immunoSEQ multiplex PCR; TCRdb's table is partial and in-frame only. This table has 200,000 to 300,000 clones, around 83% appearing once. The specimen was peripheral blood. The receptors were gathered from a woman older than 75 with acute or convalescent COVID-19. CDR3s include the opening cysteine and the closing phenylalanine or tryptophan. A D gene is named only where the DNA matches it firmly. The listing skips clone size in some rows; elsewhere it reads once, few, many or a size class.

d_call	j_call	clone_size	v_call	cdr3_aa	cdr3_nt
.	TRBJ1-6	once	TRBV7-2	CASSLVASSYNSPLHF	TGTGCCAGCAGCTTAGTTGCTAGCTCCTATAATTCACCCCTCCACTTT
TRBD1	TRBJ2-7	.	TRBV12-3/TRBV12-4	CAIGQGSYEQYF	TGTGCCATCGGACAGGGCAGCTACGAGCAGTACTTC
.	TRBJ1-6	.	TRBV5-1	CASSLSGQNSPLHF	TGCGCCAGCAGCTTGTCTGGACAGAATTCACCCCTCCACTTT
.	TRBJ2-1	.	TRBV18	CASSPRDIGSYNEQFF	TGTGCCAGCTCACCTCGGGACATTGGCTCCTACAATGAGCAGTTCTTC
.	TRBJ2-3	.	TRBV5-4	CASSLAGGASTDTQYF	TGTGCCAGCAGCTTGGCGGGGGGCGCAAGCACAGATACGCAGTATTTT
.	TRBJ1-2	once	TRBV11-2	CASSPRTVRGYTF	TGTGCCAGCAGCCCAAGGACAGTTCGTGGCTACACCTTC
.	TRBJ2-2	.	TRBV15	CATSTKDSWFGELFF	TGTGCCACCAGCACAAAGGACAGTTGGTTCGGGGAGCTGTTTTTT
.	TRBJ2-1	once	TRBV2	CASSETGEADNSYNEQFF	TGTGCCAGCAGTGAAACGGGGGAGGCAGATAACTCCTACAATGAGCAGTTCTTC
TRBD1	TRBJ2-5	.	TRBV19	CASTPGTGGGGAYQETQYF	TGTGCCAGCACTCCTGGGACAGGGGGCGGGGGGGCGTACCAAGAGACCCAGTACTTC
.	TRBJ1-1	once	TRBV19	CASIGYTEAFF	TGTGCCAGTATCGGGTACACTGAAGCTTTCTTT
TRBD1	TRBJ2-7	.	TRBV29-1	CSVVESGTGAYEQYF	TGCAGCGTTGTCGAATCCGGGACAGGGGCCTACGAGCAGTACTTC
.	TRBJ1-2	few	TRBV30	CAWSGQNYGYTF	TGTGCCTGGAGTGGACAGAACTATGGCTACACCTTC
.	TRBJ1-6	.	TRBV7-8	CASSLGAGSSYNSPLHF	TGTGCCAGCAGCTTAGGTGCGGGGAGCTCCTATAATTCACCCCTCCACTTT
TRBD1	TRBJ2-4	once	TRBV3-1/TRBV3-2	CASNQVDRGGTKNIQYF	TGTGCCAGCAACCAAGTTGACAGGGGAGGAACCAAAAACATTCAGTACTTC
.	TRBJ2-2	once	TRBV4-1	CASSQPLSGRGKAGELFF	TGCGCCAGCAGCCAACCTCTGAGTGGTAGGGGAAAGGCCGGGGAGCTGTTTTTT
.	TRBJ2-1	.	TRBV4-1	CASSQGGRGKQFF	TGCGCCAGCAGCCAGGGTGGACGGGGAAAGCAGTTCTTC
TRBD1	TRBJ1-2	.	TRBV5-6	CASSRGGEDGYTF	TGTGCCAGCAGCAGAGGGGGCGAGGATGGCTACACCTTC
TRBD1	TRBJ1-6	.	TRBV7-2	CASSFRDRINSPLHF	TGTGCCAGCAGCTTCCGGGACAGGATTAATTCACCCCTCCACTTT
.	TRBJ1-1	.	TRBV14	CASSPNGRGITEAFF	TGTGCCAGCAGCCCAAACGGGAGAGGGATCACTGAAGCTTTCTTT
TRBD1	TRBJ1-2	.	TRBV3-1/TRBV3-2	CASSHLRGSNYGYTF	TGTGCCAGCAGCCATCTCAGGGGGAGCAACTATGGCTACACCTTC
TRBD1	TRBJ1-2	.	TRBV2	CASSVAGGADYTF	TGTGCCAGCAGTGTGGCAGGGGGCGCGGACTACACCTTC
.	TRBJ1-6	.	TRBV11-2	CASSLVAGGGSPLHF	TGTGCCAGCAGCTTAGTGGCGGGGGGAGGATCACCCCTCCACTTT
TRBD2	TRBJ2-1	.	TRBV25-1	CASSRTSGGYNNEQFF	TGTGCCAGCAGTAGGACTAGCGGGGGTTATAACAATGAGCAGTTCTTC
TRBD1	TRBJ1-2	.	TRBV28	CASSLSRTGGTYGYTF	TGTGCCAGCAGTTTATCCAGGACAGGTGGAACCTATGGCTACACCTTC
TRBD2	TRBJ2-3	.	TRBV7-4	CASSSLAGYTDTQYF	TGTGCCAGCAGCTCTCTAGCGGGGTACACAGATACGCAGTATTTT
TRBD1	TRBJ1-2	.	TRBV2	CASSPRTGNDYGYTF	TGTGCCAGCAGTCCAAGGACAGGGAACGACTATGGCTACACCTTC
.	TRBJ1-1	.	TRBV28	CASILQGMNTEAFF	TGTGCCAGCATCCTACAGGGAATGAACACTGAAGCTTTCTTT
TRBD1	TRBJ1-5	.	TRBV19	CASTPRMTGSHNQPQHF	TGTGCCAGTACCCCCCGGATGACAGGGTCACACAATCAGCCCCAGCATTTT
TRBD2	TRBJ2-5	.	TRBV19	CATPTGGAEETQYF	TGTGCCACCCCCACCGGGGGGGCGGAAGAGACCCAGTACTTC
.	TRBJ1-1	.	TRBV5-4	CASSVTGNTEAFF	TGTGCCAGCAGCGTGACAGGAAACACTGAAGCTTTCTTT
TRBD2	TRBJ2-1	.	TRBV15	CATSRGTSGNEQFF	TGTGCCACCAGCAGGGGGACTAGCGGCAATGAGCAGTTCTTC
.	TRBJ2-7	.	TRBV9	CASSVATGVGYEQYF	TGTGCCAGCAGCGTAGCTACCGGGGTTGGCTACGAGCAGTACTTC
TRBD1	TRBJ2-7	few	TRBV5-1	CASSLALQGAPYEQYF	TGCGCCAGCAGCTTGGCCTTGCAGGGGGCCCCCTACGAGCAGTACTTC
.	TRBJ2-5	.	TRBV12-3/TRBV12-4	CASSRGAEETQYF	TGTGCCAGCTCCCGGGGAGCAGAAGAGACCCAGTACTTC
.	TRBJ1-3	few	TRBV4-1	CASSQAPQRTEHSGNTIYF	TGCGCCAGCAGCCAAGCCCCACAACGAACCGAACACTCTGGAAACACCATATATTTT
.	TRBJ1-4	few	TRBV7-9	CASSLGSGIEKLFF	TGTGCCAGCAGCCTTGGGAGTGGGATCGAAAAACTGTTTTTT
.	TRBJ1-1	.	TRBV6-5	CASSYRQGATEAFF	TGTGCCAGCAGTTATAGGCAGGGTGCCACTGAAGCTTTCTTT
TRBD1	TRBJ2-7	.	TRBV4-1	CASSQGQGWAYEQYF	TGCGCCAGCAGCCAGGGACAGGGCTGGGCCTACGAGCAGTACTTC
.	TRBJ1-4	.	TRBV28	CASRARGGRFEKLFF	TGTGCCAGCAGGGCAAGGGGGGGGAGATTTGAAAAACTGTTTTTT
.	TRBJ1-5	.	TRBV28	CASTLGSRVMGQPQHF	TGTGCCAGCACCCTTGGAAGCAGGGTCATGGGCCAGCCCCAGCATTTT
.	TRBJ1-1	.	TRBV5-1	CASSLEAGKNTEAFF	TGCGCCAGCAGCTTGGAGGCAGGCAAGAACACTGAAGCTTTCTTT
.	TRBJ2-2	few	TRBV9	CASTVLQGPGELFF	TGTGCCAGCACCGTTCTTCAGGGTCCCGGGGAGCTGTTTTTT
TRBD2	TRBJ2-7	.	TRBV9	CASSVEGGGSYEQYF	TGTGCCAGCAGCGTAGAAGGCGGGGGCTCCTACGAGCAGTACTTC
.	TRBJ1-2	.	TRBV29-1	CPDRVERYGYTF	TGCCCCGATCGGGTGGAGCGCTATGGCTACACCTTC
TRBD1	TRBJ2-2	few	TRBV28	CASSLGQGNTGELFF	TGTGCCAGCAGTCTAGGACAGGGGAACACCGGGGAGCTGTTTTTT